This TCR beta chain was identified in a study of blood T cell repertoires in COVID-19. CDR3 length: 14 residues. Trimming cost V 5 bases and J 5 bases; bases outside gene matches: 3. CDR1 SGHNT and CDR2 YYREEE come from the germline V gene (reference sequence). Produced via immunoSEQ multiplex PCR; TCRdb's table is partial and in-frame only. The sample consists of roughly 87,000 clones, around 72% of them appearing once. The source of this sequence is a woman of 80 years or more with acute or convalescent COVID-19. Sequences were obtained from peripheral blood. The chain links TRBV5-4 to TRBJ1-4; 10 bases match TRBD1. In DNA, the CDR3 is TGTGCCAGCAGGGAGGGACAGGGGAATGAAAAACTGTTTTTT. This encodes CASREGQGNEKLFF.